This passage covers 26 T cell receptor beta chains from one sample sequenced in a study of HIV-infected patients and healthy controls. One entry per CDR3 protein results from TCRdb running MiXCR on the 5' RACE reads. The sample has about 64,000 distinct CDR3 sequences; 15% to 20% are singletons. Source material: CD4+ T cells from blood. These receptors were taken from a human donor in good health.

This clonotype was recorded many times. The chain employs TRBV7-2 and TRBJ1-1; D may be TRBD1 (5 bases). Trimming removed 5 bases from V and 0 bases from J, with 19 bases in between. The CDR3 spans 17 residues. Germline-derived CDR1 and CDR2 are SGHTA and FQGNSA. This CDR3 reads CASSPVNRGGLNTEAFF. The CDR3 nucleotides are TGTGCCAGCAGCCCCGTAAACCGCGGGGGGTTGAACACTGAAGCTTTCTTT.

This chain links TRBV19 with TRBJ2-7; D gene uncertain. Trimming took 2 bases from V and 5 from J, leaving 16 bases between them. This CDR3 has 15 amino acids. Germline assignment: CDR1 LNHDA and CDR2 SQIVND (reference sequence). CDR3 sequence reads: CASSIKGTVGNEQYF. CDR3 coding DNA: TGTGCCAGTAGTATAAAGGGTACCGTTGGAAACGAGCAGTACTTC.

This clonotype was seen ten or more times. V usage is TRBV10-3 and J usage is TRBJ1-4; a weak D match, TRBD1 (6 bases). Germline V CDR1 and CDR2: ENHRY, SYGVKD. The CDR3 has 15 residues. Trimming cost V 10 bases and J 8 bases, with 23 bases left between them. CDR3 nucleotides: TGTGCCAGTGCCTCGAACAGGGACGTTGGGGAAAAACTGTTTTTT. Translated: CASASNRDVGEKLFF.

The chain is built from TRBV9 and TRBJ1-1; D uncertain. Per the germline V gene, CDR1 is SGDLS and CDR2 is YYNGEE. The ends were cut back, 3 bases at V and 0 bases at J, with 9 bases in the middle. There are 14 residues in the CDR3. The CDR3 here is CASSGDNLNTEAFF. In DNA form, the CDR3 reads TGTGCCAGCAGCGGTGACAACCTGAACACTGAAGCTTTCTTT.

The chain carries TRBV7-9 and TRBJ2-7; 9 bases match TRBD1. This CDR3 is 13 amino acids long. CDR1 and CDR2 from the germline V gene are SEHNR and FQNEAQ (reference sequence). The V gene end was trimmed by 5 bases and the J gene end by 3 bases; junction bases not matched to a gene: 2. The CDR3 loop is CASSRDRVYEQYF. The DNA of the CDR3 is TGTGCCAGCAGCCGGGACAGGGTCTACGAGCAGTACTTC.

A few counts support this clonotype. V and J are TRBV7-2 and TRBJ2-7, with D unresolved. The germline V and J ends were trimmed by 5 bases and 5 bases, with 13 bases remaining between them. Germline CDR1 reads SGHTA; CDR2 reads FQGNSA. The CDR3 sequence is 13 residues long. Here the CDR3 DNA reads TGTGCCAGCAGCGCCCAAAGACCCCACGAGCAGTACTTC. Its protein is CASSAQRPHEQYF.

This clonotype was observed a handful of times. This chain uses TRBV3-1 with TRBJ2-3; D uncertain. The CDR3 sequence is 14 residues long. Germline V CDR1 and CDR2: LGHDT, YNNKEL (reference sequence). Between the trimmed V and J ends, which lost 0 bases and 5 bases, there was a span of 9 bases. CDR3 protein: CASSQDERIDTQYF. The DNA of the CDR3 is TGTGCCAGCAGCCAAGATGAGAGAATAGATACGCAGTATTTT.

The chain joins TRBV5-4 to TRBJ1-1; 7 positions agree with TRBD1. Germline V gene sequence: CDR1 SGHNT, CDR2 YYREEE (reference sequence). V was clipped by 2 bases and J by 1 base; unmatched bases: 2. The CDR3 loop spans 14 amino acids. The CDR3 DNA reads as TGTGCCAGCAGCTTCGACAGGGCGAACACTGAAGCTTTCTTT. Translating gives CASSFDRANTEAFF.

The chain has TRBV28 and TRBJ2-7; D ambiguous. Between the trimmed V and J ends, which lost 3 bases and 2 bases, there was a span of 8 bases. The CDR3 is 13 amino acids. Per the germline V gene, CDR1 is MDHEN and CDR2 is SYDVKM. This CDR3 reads CASSLTPTYEQYF. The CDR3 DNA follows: TGTGCCAGCAGTTTGACCCCGACCTACGAGCAGTACTTC. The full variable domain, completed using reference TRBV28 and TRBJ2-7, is DVKVTQSSRYLVKRTGEKVFLECVQDMDHENMFWYRQDPGLGLRLIYFSYDVKMKEKGDIPEGYSVSREKKERFSLILESASTNQTSMYLCASSLTPTYEQYFGPGTRLTVT.

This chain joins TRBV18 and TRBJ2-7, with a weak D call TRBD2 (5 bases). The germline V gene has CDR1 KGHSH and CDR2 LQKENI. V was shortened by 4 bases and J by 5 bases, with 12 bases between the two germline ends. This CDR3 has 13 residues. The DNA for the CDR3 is TGTGCCAGCTCACTCCTCGACGGGGACGAGCAGTACTTC. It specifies CASSLLDGDEQYF.

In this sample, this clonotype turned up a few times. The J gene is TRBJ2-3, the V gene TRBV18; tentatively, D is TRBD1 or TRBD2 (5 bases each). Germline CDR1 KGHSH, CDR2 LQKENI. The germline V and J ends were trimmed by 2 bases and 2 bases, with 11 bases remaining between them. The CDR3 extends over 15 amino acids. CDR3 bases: TGTGCCAGCTCACCATGGGGGATGTACACAGATACGCAGTATTTT. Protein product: CASSPWGMYTDTQYF.

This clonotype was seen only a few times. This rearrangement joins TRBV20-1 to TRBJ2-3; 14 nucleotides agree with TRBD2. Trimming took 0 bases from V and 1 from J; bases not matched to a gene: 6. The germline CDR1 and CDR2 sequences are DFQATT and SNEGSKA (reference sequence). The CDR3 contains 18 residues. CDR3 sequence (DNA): TGCAGTGCTAGAGACGCCGGACTAGCGGGAGGAGGCACAGATACGCAGTATTTT. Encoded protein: CSARDAGLAGGGTDTQYF.

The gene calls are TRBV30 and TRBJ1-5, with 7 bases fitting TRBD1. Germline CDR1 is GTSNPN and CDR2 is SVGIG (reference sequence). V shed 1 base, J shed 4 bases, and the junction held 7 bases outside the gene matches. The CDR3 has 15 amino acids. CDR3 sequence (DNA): TGTGCCTGGAGTGAAAACCAGGGACAGAATCAGCCCCAGCATTTT. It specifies CAWSENQGQNQPQHF.

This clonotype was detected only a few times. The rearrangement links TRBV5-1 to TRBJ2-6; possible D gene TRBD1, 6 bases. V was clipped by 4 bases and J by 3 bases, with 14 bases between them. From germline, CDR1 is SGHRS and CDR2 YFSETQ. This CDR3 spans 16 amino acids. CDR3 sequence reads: CASSPEQGSGANVLTF. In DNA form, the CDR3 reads TGCGCCAGCAGCCCTGAACAGGGAAGTGGGGCCAACGTCCTGACTTTC.

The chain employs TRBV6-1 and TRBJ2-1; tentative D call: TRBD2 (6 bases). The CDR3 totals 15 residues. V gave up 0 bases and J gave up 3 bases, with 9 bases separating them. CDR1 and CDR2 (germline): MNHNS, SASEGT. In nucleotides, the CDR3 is TGTGCCAGCAGTGAAGCGGAGGGTTTCTACAATGAGCAGTTCTTC. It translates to CASSEAEGFYNEQFF.

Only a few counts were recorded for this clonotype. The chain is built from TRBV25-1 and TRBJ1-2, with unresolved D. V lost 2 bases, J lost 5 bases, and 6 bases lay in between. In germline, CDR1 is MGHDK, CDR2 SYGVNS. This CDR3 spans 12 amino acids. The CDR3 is CASSENSYGYTF. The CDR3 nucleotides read TGTGCCAGCAGTGAAAATTCGTATGGCTACACCTTC.

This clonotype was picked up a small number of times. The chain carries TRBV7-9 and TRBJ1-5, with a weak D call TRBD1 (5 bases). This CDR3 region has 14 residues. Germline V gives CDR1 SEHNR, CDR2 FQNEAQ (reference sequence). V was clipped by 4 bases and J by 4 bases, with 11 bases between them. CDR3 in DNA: TGTGCCAGCAGCTCGCAGGGAGGGAATCAGCCCCAGCATTTT. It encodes CASSSQGGNQPQHF.

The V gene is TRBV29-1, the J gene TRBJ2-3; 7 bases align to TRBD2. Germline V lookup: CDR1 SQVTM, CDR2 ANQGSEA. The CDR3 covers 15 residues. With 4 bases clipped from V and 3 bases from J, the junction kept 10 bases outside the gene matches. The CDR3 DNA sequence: TGCAGCGTTGGAGGACCGGGACTAAAGACAGATACGCAGTATTTT. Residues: CSVGGPGLKTDTQYF.

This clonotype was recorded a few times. Here the CDR3 DNA reads TGTGCCAGCAGCTTAGGACACTATAGCAATCAGCCCCAGCATTTT. It yields the protein CASSLGHYSNQPQHF. The gene calls are TRBV7-6 and TRBJ1-5; D is unresolved. CDR3 length equals 15 residues. Trimming removed 1 base at V and 0 bases at J, with 7 bases between. Germline V gives CDR1 SGHVS, CDR2 FNYEAQ.

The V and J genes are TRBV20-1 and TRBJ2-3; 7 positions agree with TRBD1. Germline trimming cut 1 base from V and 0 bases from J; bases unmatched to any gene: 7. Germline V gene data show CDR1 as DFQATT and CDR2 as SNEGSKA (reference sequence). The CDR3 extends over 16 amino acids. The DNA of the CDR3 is TGCAGTGCTAGAGGGGTCGGACAGGTTAGCACAGATACGCAGTATTTT. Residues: CSARGVGQVSTDTQYF.

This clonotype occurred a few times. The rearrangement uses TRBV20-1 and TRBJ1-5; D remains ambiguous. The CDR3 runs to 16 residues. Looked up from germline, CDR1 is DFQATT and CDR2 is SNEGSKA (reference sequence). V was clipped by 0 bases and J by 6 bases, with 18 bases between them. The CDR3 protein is CSARDPLLKYGQPQHF. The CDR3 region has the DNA TGCAGTGCTAGAGATCCCCTCCTCAAATATGGTCAGCCCCAGCATTTT.

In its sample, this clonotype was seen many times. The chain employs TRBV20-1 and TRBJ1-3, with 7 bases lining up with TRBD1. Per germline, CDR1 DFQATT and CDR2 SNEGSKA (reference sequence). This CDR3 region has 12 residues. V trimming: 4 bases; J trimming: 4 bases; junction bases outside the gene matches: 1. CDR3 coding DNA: TGCAGTGCTATGACAGGGGGAAACACCATATATTTT. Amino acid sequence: CSAMTGGNTIYF.

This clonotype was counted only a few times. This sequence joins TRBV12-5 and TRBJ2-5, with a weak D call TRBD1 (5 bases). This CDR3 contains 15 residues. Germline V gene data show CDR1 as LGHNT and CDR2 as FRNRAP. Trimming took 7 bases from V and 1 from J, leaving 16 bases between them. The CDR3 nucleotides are TGTGCTAGTGAAGGGCAGGGTCTCCCCCAAGAGACCCAGTACTTC. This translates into CASEGQGLPQETQYF.

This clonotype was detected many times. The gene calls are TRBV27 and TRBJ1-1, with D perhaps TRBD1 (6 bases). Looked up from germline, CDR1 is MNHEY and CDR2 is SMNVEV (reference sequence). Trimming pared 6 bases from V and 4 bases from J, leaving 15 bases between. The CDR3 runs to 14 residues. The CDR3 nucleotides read TGTGCCAGCAGCCGGGACACTTGGAGCACTGAAGCTTTCTTT. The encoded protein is CASSRDTWSTEAFF.

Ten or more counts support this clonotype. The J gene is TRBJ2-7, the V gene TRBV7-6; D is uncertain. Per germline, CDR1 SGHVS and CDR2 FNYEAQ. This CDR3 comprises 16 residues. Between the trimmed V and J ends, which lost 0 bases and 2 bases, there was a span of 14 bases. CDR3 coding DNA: TGTGCCAGCAGCTTAGCGGATACGGGCGGCGCCTACGAGCAGTACTTC. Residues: CASSLADTGGAYEQYF.

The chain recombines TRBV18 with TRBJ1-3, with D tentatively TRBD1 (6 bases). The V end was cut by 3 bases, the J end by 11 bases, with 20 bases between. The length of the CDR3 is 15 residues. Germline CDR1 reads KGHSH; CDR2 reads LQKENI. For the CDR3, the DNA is TGTGCCAGCTCACCCGCACAGGGCGCCCAAGTTCCCATATATTTT. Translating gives CASSPAQGAQVPIYF.